The 20 T cell receptor beta chains below come from one sample, sequenced in a study of cytomegalovirus exposure and HLA in healthy donors. Clones were read by immunoSEQ multiplex PCR, and TCRdb kept only the in-frame ones, dropping some. The table lists about 240,000 clones, approximately 86% of them singletons. What was sequenced was PBMCs. Receptor source: a woman in her twenties or thirties in good health and CMV-seropositive.

The rearrangement uses TRBV18 and TRBJ2-7, with 7 bases aligning to TRBD2. V shed 2 bases, J shed 3 bases, and the junction held 7 bases outside the gene matches. The CDR3 consists of 15 residues. Germline loops: CDR1 KGHSH, CDR2 LQKENI. CDR3 amino acids: CASSPNGGRFYEQYF. In DNA, the CDR3 is TGTGCCAGCTCACCAAACGGGGGGAGGTTCTACGAGCAGTACTTC.

This chain joins TRBV28 and TRBJ2-1, with a weak D call TRBD2 (6 bases). This CDR3 has 15 amino acids. V dropped 6 bases and J dropped 0 bases, with 12 bases sitting between them. Germline V lookup: CDR1 MDHEN, CDR2 SYDVKM. Here the CDR3 reads CASRLASISYNEQFF. In DNA, the CDR3 is TGTGCCAGCAGACTAGCTAGCATCTCCTACAATGAGCAGTTCTTC.

The DNA for the CDR3 is TGTGCCAGCAGCACAGGGGGCGTCCACCCCTATGGCTACACCTTC. Translating gives CASSTGGVHPYGYTF. The chain carries TRBV13 and TRBJ1-2; TRBD1 aligns across 9 bases. Trimming cost V 5 bases and J 4 bases; bases outside gene matches: 8. The CDR3 has 15 residues. The V gene's germline CDR1 is PRHDT and CDR2 FYEKMQ (reference sequence).

V gene TRBV10-1 combines with J gene TRBJ1-2; 11 bases fit TRBD1. The ends lost 2 bases at V and 3 bases at J; junction bases unmatched: 8. Germline V lookup: CDR1 WNHNN, CDR2 SYGVQD (reference sequence). The CDR3 is 17 amino acids. The CDR3 nucleotides are TGCGCCAGCAGTGAGACTGGACAGGGGGCCTTCGACTATGGCTACACCTTC. Translation: CASSETGQGAFDYGYTF.

A single count supports this clone. J is TRBJ2-3 and V is TRBV5-1; 16 bases match TRBD2. The CDR3 loop spans 17 amino acids. The J segment lost 5 bases and the V segment lost 4 bases, leaving 7 bases of the junction unmatched. Looked up from germline, CDR1 is SGHRS and CDR2 is YFSETQ. Written as DNA, the CDR3 is TGCGCCAGCAGCGCCGGGACTAGCGGGAGGGCCGGAGATACGCAGTATTTT. As protein: CASSAGTSGRAGDTQYF.

This chain connects TRBV11-2 to TRBJ2-6, with 9 bases matching TRBD1. The germline gives CDR1 SGHAT, CDR2 FQNNGV. Germline trimming cut 4 bases from V and 0 bases from J; bases unmatched to any gene: 7. This CDR3 has 18 residues. Written as DNA, the CDR3 is TGTGCCAGCAGCTCGGGGACAGGGCCGCACTCTGGGGCCAACGTCCTGACTTTC. Translation gives CASSSGTGPHSGANVLTF.

This clone was counted only a few times. The chain carries TRBV2 and TRBJ2-5; 11 bases map to TRBD2. The CDR3 is 15 amino acids. V lost 6 bases and J lost 5; bases outside the gene matches: 8. Looked up from germline, CDR1 is SNHLY and CDR2 is FYNNEI. The CDR3 protein is CASSPLAGVFETQYF. The CDR3 DNA is TGTGCCAGCAGCCCACTAGCGGGAGTCTTCGAGACCCAGTACTTC. The full variable domain, rest sourced from reference TRBV2 and TRBJ2-5, is EPEVTQTPSHQVTQMGQEVILRCVPISNHLYFYWYRQILGQKVEFLVSFYNNEISEKSEIFDDQFSVERPDGSNFTLKIRSTKLEDSAMYFCASSPLAGVFETQYFGPGTRLLVL.

The CDR3 loop is CACFPGLAGVRGREQYF. CDR3 DNA sequence: TGTGCCTGTTTCCCGGGACTAGCGGGAGTAAGGGGACGCGAGCAGTACTTC. The rearrangement links TRBV30 to TRBJ2-7, with 14 bases lining up with TRBD2. CDR1 and CDR2 (germline): GTSNPN, SVGIG (reference sequence). This CDR3 comprises 17 residues. V shed 6 bases and J 6 bases; nucleotides not matched to a gene: 16.

The rearrangement links TRBV5-6 to TRBJ1-5; no clear D. Trimming took 1 base from V and 2 from J, leaving 10 bases between them. Germline loops: CDR1 SGHDT, CDR2 YYEEEE. This CDR3 spans 15 amino acids. The CDR3 loop is CASSLFSQGNQPQHF. The CDR3 DNA reads as TGTGCCAGCAGCTTGTTCAGCCAGGGCAATCAGCCCCAGCATTTT.

This clone has only one observation. The chain uses TRBV7-9 and TRBJ1-2; unclear D gene. V gave up 4 bases and J gave up 1 base, with 16 bases separating them. This CDR3 contains 16 residues. Germline CDR1 reads SEHNR; CDR2 reads FQNEAQ (reference sequence). For the CDR3, the DNA is TGTGCCAGCAGCTCGGACTATTTCTTAAGTAACTATGGCTACACCTTC. It yields the protein CASSSDYFLSNYGYTF.

This clone has a single count. V usage is TRBV4-2 and J usage is TRBJ2-1, with 10 bases identical to TRBD1. CDR1 is LGHNA, CDR2 YNFKEQ, per germline. V lost 1 base, J lost 4 bases, and 7 bases stayed unmatched. The CDR3 runs to 17 residues. DNA for the CDR3: TGTGCCAGCAGCCAAGGGTGGGGGACAGGGGTTTACAATGAGCAGTTCTTC. Its translation is CASSQGWGTGVYNEQFF.

This clone was observed a handful of times. The chain recombines TRBV2 with TRBJ2-1; possible D gene TRBD2, 6 bases. From germline, CDR1 is SNHLY and CDR2 FYNNEI. The CDR3 is 18 amino acids. The V gene lost 4 bases and the J gene lost 9 bases, with 28 bases spanning the gap. The CDR3 here is CASSAGSVGLGREGEQFF. For the CDR3, the DNA is TGTGCCAGCAGTGCTGGAAGCGTCGGTCTGGGGCGGGAAGGTGAGCAGTTCTTC.

CDR3 sequence (DNA): TGTGCCAGCACCCTGTACACTGAAGCTTTCTTT. It translates to CASTLYTEAFF. The chain is built from TRBV28 and TRBJ1-1; the D is unclear. The length of the CDR3 is 11 residues. The germline V and J ends were trimmed by 7 bases and 3 bases, with 6 bases remaining between them. From germline, CDR1 is MDHEN and CDR2 SYDVKM.

The chain combines TRBV19 with TRBJ2-5; TRBD1 aligns across 9 bases. Germline trimming cut 5 bases from V and 5 bases from J; bases unmatched to any gene: 6. This CDR3 spans 14 amino acids. Germline loops: CDR1 LNHDA, CDR2 SQIVND (reference sequence). The CDR3 here is CASSVQGAGETQYF. Here the CDR3 DNA reads TGTGCCAGTAGTGTACAGGGGGCAGGGGAGACCCAGTACTTC.

The CDR3 DNA is TGTGCCAGCAGTTTCGCCCCGACTAGGCATCTTAGCAATCAGCCCCAGCATTTT. Its translation: CASSFAPTRHLSNQPQHF. V is TRBV28 and J is TRBJ1-5; D not certain. Trimming cost V 3 bases and J 0 bases, with 18 bases left between them. Germline lookup yields CDR1 MDHEN and CDR2 SYDVKM. CDR3 length: 18 amino acids.

V gene TRBV19 combines with J gene TRBJ1-1; 9 nucleotides align to TRBD1. In germline, CDR1 is LNHDA, CDR2 SQIVND (reference sequence). The length of the CDR3 is 15 residues. Germline trimming cut 7 bases from V and 5 bases from J; bases unmatched to any gene: 11. The CDR3 sequence: CASTSQGAFGTEAFF. The CDR3 DNA reads as TGTGCCAGTACCTCACAGGGGGCGTTTGGAACTGAAGCTTTCTTT.

This chain joins TRBV5-5 and TRBJ2-5; D not certain. This CDR3 has 16 residues. Germline values: CDR1 SGHKS, CDR2 YYEKEE (reference sequence). V dropped 1 base and J dropped 0 bases, with 13 bases sitting between them. CDR3 residues: CASSLLPQTYQETQYF. The CDR3 DNA reads TGTGCCAGCAGCTTGCTCCCACAAACGTACCAAGAGACCCAGTACTTC.

This chain uses TRBV30 with TRBJ2-7; 9 bases are shared with TRBD1. The V gene end was trimmed by 1 base and the J gene end by 0 bases; junction bases not matched to a gene: 1. CDR1 and CDR2 from the germline V gene are GTSNPN and SVGIG (reference sequence). There are 14 residues in the CDR3. CDR3 amino acids: CAWSEGQGSYEQYF. CDR3 DNA sequence: TGTGCCTGGAGTGAGGGACAGGGCTCCTACGAGCAGTACTTC.

This clone appeared a single time. The chain couples TRBV15 to TRBJ2-7, with 10 bases that match TRBD2. The germline V gene has CDR1 LNHNV and CDR2 YYDKDF (reference sequence). Unmatched junction bases numbered 5, after V lost 3 bases and J lost 0 bases. The CDR3 is 16 residues long. In nucleotides, the CDR3 is TGTGCCACCAGCAGCCGAGCGGGAGGGTTCTCCTACGAGCAGTACTTC. This codes for CATSSRAGGFSYEQYF.

The gene calls are TRBV11-1 and TRBJ2-7; 10 bases line up with TRBD1. CDR1 and CDR2 from the germline V gene are SGHAT and FQDESV (reference sequence). CDR3 size: 13 residues. V dropped 5 bases and J dropped 3; count of bases not matched to a gene: 1. The CDR3 DNA is TGTGCCAGCAGCCGGGACAGGGGCTACGAGCAGTACTTC. Amino acids: CASSRDRGYEQYF.